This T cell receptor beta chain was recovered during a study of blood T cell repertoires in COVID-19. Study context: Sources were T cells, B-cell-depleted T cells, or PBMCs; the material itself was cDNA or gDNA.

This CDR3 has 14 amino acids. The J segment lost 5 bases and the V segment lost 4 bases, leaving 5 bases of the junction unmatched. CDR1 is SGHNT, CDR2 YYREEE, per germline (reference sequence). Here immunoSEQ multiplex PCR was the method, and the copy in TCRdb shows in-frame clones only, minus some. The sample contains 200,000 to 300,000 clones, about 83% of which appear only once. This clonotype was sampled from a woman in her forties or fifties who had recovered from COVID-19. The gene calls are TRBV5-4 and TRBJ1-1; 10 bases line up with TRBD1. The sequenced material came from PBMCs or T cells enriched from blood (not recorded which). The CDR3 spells CASSVDRGRTEAFF. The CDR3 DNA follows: TGTGCCAGCAGCGTTGACAGGGGGCGGACTGAAGCTTTCTTT.